The 27 T cell receptor beta chains presented below share a single source sample, sequenced in a study of human T cells and chemical hapten exposure. Regarding time point: patch test 2, 6 weeks after DPC sensitization. Indicated treatment: therapeutic diphenylcyclopropenone sensitization with weekly scalp DPC. TCRdb fed the RACE reads into MiXCR, producing one record per CDR3 protein. The table shows about 100,000 distinct CDR3 sequences, with roughly 10% occurring only once. Specimen: whole blood, collected in connection with sensitization to the hapten diphenylcyclopropenone (DPC). The receptors here all came from a woman between 35 and 50 years old with alopecia areata. Some clones in this sample may be carry-over from other donors' samples.

This clonotype was observed a handful of times. The rearrangement uses TRBV12-3 or TRBV12-4 and TRBJ2-3; the D call may be TRBD1 or TRBD2 (5 bases each). The V end lost 3 bases, the J end lost 5 bases, and 12 bases lay between the germline ends. CDR3 length equals 14 residues. CDR3 protein: CASSLGDFGDTQYF. CDR3 sequence (DNA): TGTGCCAGCAGTTTGGGGGATTTCGGAGATACGCAGTATTTT.

This clonotype has only a few counts. The rearrangement uses TRBV5-4 and TRBJ2-1; TRBD2 aligns across 8 bases. The V gene end was trimmed by 1 base and the J gene end by 9 bases; junction bases not matched to a gene: 6. This CDR3 is built from 14 residues. From germline, CDR1 is SGHNT and CDR2 YYREEE (reference sequence). The CDR3 DNA reads as TGTGCCAGCAGCTTGCGGGGGGGTAGCGGTGAGCAGTTCTTC. Translation: CASSLRGGSGEQFF.

This clonotype has a count of ten or more. This chain links TRBV10-3 with TRBJ1-2, with 7 bases matching TRBD1. The CDR3 contains 12 residues. Per germline, CDR1 ENHRY and CDR2 SYGVKD. The V segment lost 5 bases and the J segment 10 bases; nucleotides outside the gene matches: 7. The CDR3 protein is CAISFRDSDYTF. The CDR3 DNA sequence: TGTGCCATCAGTTTCCGGGACAGTGACTACACCTTC.

About this clonotype itself: The junction departs from the called germline gene at one end, perhaps through a read error. V gene TRBV6-2 or TRBV6-3 combines with J gene TRBJ1-1; 7 nucleotides line up with TRBD1. Germline CDR1 is MNHEY and CDR2 is SVGEGT. CDR3 size: 14 residues. The CDR3 sequence: CASSYTGDTTEVFF. As DNA, the CDR3 is TGTGCCAGCAGTTACACAGGGGACACCACTGAAGTTTTCTTT.

This clonotype was observed many times. The rearrangement joins TRBV28 to TRBJ1-2; possible D gene TRBD1, 6 bases. The germline V gene encodes CDR1 MDHEN and CDR2 SYDVKM. This CDR3 contains 14 residues. V was clipped by 7 bases and J by 1 base, with 13 bases between them. The CDR3: CASTHRDGNYGYTF. CDR3 nucleotides: TGTGCCAGCACCCACAGGGACGGTAACTATGGCTACACCTTC.

This clonotype was counted many times. The DNA for the CDR3 is TGTGCCAGCAGCTTAGGGGCACCGGGACAGTTGGGCGAGCAGTACTTC. Translation gives CASSLGAPGQLGEQYF. J is TRBJ2-7 and V is TRBV7-2, with 7 bases fitting TRBD1. V shed 1 base, J shed 6 bases, and the junction held 12 bases outside the gene matches. From germline, CDR1 is SGHTA and CDR2 FQGNSA. This CDR3 comprises 16 residues.

As regards this clonotype: A much larger clone sits a single nucleotide away, making a read error possible. The chain uses TRBV7-2 and TRBJ2-2; D uncertain. Trimming took 1 base from V and 7 from J, leaving 4 bases between them. In germline, CDR1 is SGHTA, CDR2 FQGNSA. The CDR3 runs to 12 residues. CDR3 nucleotides: TGTGCCAGCAGCTTAGTCAGCGGGGAGCTGTTTTTT. It is translated as CASSLVSGELFF.

The CDR3 DNA reads as TGTGCCATCGAGGGGGCTTTAAGGGAAAAACTGTTTTTT. It yields the protein CAIEGALREKLFF. The chain has TRBV28 and TRBJ1-4, with TRBD1 identical over 7 bases. J gave up 8 bases and V 10 bases, and 10 bases lay outside the gene matches. In germline, CDR1 is MDHEN, CDR2 SYDVKM. The CDR3 is 13 residues long.

This clonotype was picked up many times. The chain couples TRBV19 to TRBJ1-2, with D tentatively TRBD1 (6 bases). Trimming removed 3 bases from V and 4 bases from J, with 21 bases in between. Germline CDR1 LNHDA, CDR2 SQIVND (reference sequence). The CDR3 is made up of 17 amino acids. DNA of the CDR3: TGTGCCAGTAGTATGAAGGGGGGCGATGCTCATGCCTATGGCTACACCTTC. Encoded protein: CASSMKGGDAHAYGYTF.

There are a few counts of this clonotype. The chain carries TRBV6-6 and TRBJ1-2; D is unresolved. Trimming left V 0 bases short and J 3 bases short, with 20 bases between. CDR3 length equals 18 residues. Looked up from germline, CDR1 is MNHNY and CDR2 is SVGAGI (reference sequence). The CDR3 DNA reads TGTGCCAGCAGTTACTCCACGGGGTTGGGCGGAACTGACTATGGCTACACCTTC. This gives the protein CASSYSTGLGGTDYGYTF.

A few counts support this clonotype. This chain joins TRBV7-2 and TRBJ1-6; 9 nucleotides line up with TRBD1. Germline V gene lookup returns CDR1 SGHTA and CDR2 FQGNSA. V dropped 5 bases and J dropped 4; count of bases not matched to a gene: 6. The CDR3 has 16 residues. The CDR3 region is CASSPLDRGYNSPLHF. The DNA of the CDR3 is TGTGCCAGCAGCCCACTGGACAGGGGATATAATTCACCCCTCCACTTT.

This clonotype has at least ten counts. The chain employs TRBV19 and TRBJ2-2, with 11 bases identical to TRBD2. CDR1 and CDR2 from the germline V gene are LNHDA and SQIVND (reference sequence). CDR3 length: 16 residues. J lost 6 bases, V lost 6 bases, and 9 bases had no gene match. DNA for the CDR3: TGTGCCAGTAGCCCCGTGCTAGCGGGGGGTGCCGGGGAGCTGTTTTTT. It specifies CASSPVLAGGAGELFF.

This clonotype was counted at least ten times. The chain couples TRBV27 to TRBJ2-3; 8 positions match TRBD1. The CDR3 is 16 residues long. The V and J ends lost 6 bases and 6 bases, in that order; junction bases with no gene match: 14. Per germline, CDR1 MNHEY and CDR2 SMNVEV (reference sequence). The CDR3 loop is CASSPVQGARGDTQYF. The CDR3 nucleotides are TGTGCCAGCAGCCCAGTCCAGGGGGCCCGGGGGGATACGCAGTATTTT.

V is TRBV5-5 and J is TRBJ2-7; no clear D. Germline V gene data show CDR1 as SGHKS and CDR2 as YYEKEE (reference sequence). This CDR3 has 14 residues. The V end lost 6 bases, the J end lost 0 bases, and 13 bases lay between the germline ends. In DNA form, the CDR3 reads TGTGCCAGCACTACGGACCGCCCCTCCTACGAGCAGTACTTC. It encodes CASTTDRPSYEQYF.

This clonotype was observed many times. The chain carries TRBV6-2 or TRBV6-3 and TRBJ2-7; 7 nucleotides agree with TRBD1. Germline CDR1 is MNHEY and CDR2 is SVGEGT. V was pared by 8 bases and J by 5 bases, with 12 bases of the junction left unmatched. The length of the CDR3 is 14 residues. The CDR3 loop is CASSPVTGLHEQYF. The CDR3 nucleotides are TGTGCCAGCTCCCCCGTGACAGGGCTCCACGAGCAGTACTTC.

This clonotype was observed many times. The chain employs TRBV28 and TRBJ2-5, with TRBD2 identical over 15 bases. Germline CDR1 MDHEN, CDR2 SYDVKM. V shed 7 bases, J shed 6 bases, and the junction held 6 bases outside the gene matches. The CDR3 has 15 residues. CDR3 DNA: TGTGCCAGCAACCGAGGGACTAGCGGGAGGCAGACCCAGTACTTC. Amino acids: CASNRGTSGRQTQYF.

This clonotype has only a few counts. The V and J genes are TRBV5-6 and TRBJ2-7; 10 bases fit TRBD2. Germline trimming cut 6 bases from V and 6 bases from J; bases unmatched to any gene: 12. The CDR3 covers 15 residues. CDR1 and CDR2 from the germline V gene are SGHDT and YYEEEE. In DNA, the CDR3 is TGTGCCAGCACCCCGACCTTGTTAGCGGGAGGCGAGCAGTACTTC. Protein: CASTPTLLAGGEQYF.

The V call is TRBV7-2, the J call TRBJ2-3; 7 nucleotides line up with TRBD2. The CDR3 consists of 16 residues. The germline V gene has CDR1 SGHTA and CDR2 FQGNSA. The V and J ends lost 1 base and 2 bases, in that order; junction bases with no gene match: 6. This CDR3 is CASSLDGGSATDTQYF. The CDR3 coding sequence is TGTGCCAGCAGCTTAGATGGCGGGAGTGCCACAGATACGCAGTATTTT.

Only a few counts were recorded for this clonotype. The chain uses TRBV20-1 and TRBJ2-2; D perhaps matches TRBD2 (6 bases). CDR1 is DFQATT, CDR2 SNEGSKA, per germline (reference sequence). The V end lost 0 bases, the J end lost 0 bases, and 14 bases lay between the germline ends. The CDR3 totals 17 residues. The CDR3: CSARDVVADTNTGELFF. The CDR3 DNA reads as TGCAGTGCTAGAGACGTAGTAGCGGATACGAACACCGGGGAGCTGTTTTTT.

This clonotype showed up many times. The rearrangement joins TRBV14 to TRBJ2-1, with D maybe TRBD1 (6 bases). CDR1 and CDR2 (germline): SGHDN, FVKESK. Trimming cost V 1 base and J 6 bases, with 13 bases left between them. This CDR3 is 15 amino acids long. The CDR3 region is CASSQAWGLINEQFF. The CDR3 nucleotides are TGTGCCAGCAGCCAAGCCTGGGGGCTTATCAATGAGCAGTTCTTC.

This clonotype occurred a few times. The chain has TRBV24-1 and TRBJ1-6, with TRBD1 identical over 7 bases. Unmatched junction bases numbered 4, after V lost 4 bases and J lost 8 bases. The CDR3 consists of 14 residues. CDR1 is KGHDR, CDR2 SFDVKD, per germline. The chain's CDR3 is CATSDRDRDSPLHF. DNA for the CDR3: TGTGCCACCAGTGACCGGGACAGAGATTCACCCCTCCACTTT.

In its sample, this clonotype was seen many times. The chain uses TRBV21-1 and TRBJ1-1; the D call in the table, TRBD1, was not verified against the DNA. TRBV21-1 corresponds to a pseudogene. CDR3 length: 16 amino acids. This chain's CDR3 is CAQQYGADRRGTEAFF. CDR3 coding DNA: TGTGCCCAGCAATATGGGGCAGACCGACGGGGCACTGAAGCTTTCTTT.

Many counts were recorded for this clonotype. The genes are TRBV7-2 and TRBJ2-2; D is ambiguous. The CDR3 contains 13 residues. Germline CDR1 SGHTA, CDR2 FQGNSA. V dropped 5 bases and J dropped 6 bases, with 10 bases sitting between them. CDR3 in amino acids: CASSVHGSGELFF. The CDR3 nucleotides are TGTGCCAGCAGCGTCCACGGTTCCGGGGAGCTGTTTTTT.

At least ten counts were recorded for this clonotype. CDR3 coding DNA: TGTGCCAGCAGTGAGGGGACACGAGGGGCTTTCTTT. It encodes CASSEGTRGAFF. V usage is TRBV25-1 and J usage is TRBJ1-1, with a possible D match to TRBD1 (6 bases). The CDR3 length is 12 residues. Deletions cut 3 bases from V and 11 bases from J, with 13 bases between. Germline V lookup: CDR1 MGHDK, CDR2 SYGVNS.

V gene TRBV20-1 combines with J gene TRBJ2-1; TRBD2 might be the D (6 bases). Germline V gene lookup returns CDR1 DFQATT and CDR2 SNEGSKA (reference sequence). V dropped 0 bases and J dropped 3 bases, with 9 bases sitting between them. The CDR3 contains 14 residues. In nucleotides, the CDR3 is TGCAGTGCTAGAGAAGGGACTTTCTACAATGAGCAGTTCTTC. This sequence encodes CSAREGTFYNEQFF.

V is TRBV27 and J is TRBJ1-1, with 9 bases identical to TRBD1. Trimming took 3 bases from V and 0 from J; bases not matched to a gene: 5. The CDR3 sequence is 16 residues long. Germline assignment: CDR1 MNHEY and CDR2 SMNVEV (reference sequence). The CDR3 DNA sequence: TGTGCCAGCAGTTTCCTCAGACAGGGGGTGAACACTGAAGCTTTCTTT. It specifies CASSFLRQGVNTEAFF.

This clonotype was observed many times. This rearrangement joins TRBV18 to TRBJ2-4; D tentatively reads TRBD1 or TRBD2 (5 bases each). The germline V and J ends were trimmed by 0 bases and 16 bases, with 25 bases remaining between them. The germline gives CDR1 KGHSH, CDR2 LQKENI. The CDR3 has 16 amino acids. CDR3 DNA: TGTGCCAGCTCACCACCCTCACGGGGCATACAGGAACTCCCTTACTTC. Translated, it gives CASSPPSRGIQELPYF.